Described below is a single T cell receptor (beta chain) sequence and its context. Sequencing was performed with immunoSEQ multiplex PCR; in TCRdb, only in-frame clones are kept and a portion is missing. The repertoire holds almost 500,000 clones, with approximately 91% as singletons. This entry comes from a study of blood T cell repertoires in COVID-19. The sequenced material came from PBMCs or T cells enriched from blood (not recorded which). This clonotype was sampled from a woman in her sixties or seventies who had recovered from COVID-19.

CDR3 protein: CASKSSGANVLTF. Written as DNA, the CDR3 is TGTGCCAGCAAGAGCTCTGGGGCCAACGTCCTGACTTTC. The chain employs TRBV7-9 and TRBJ2-6; D not resolved. The CDR3 has 13 residues. The V end was cut by 7 bases, the J end by 0 bases, with 4 bases between. Germline CDR1 reads SEHNR; CDR2 reads FQNEAQ (reference sequence).